This passage covers 32 T cell receptor beta chains from one sample sequenced in a study of breast tumors, draining lymph nodes, adjacent tissues. Samples came from axillary lymph nodes draining the breast cancer. MiXCR, run by TCRdb on the multiplex PCR reads, gives a single entry per CDR3 protein. Found here are about 140,000 distinct CDR3 sequences, roughly 33% of them singletons; the top ten hold 2% to 2.5%. The material sequenced was axillary lymph node tissue. These TCRs come from a female donor with breast cancer. Some clones in this sample may be carry-over from other donors' samples.

In this sample, this clonotype turned up many times. This chain uses TRBV7-2 with TRBJ1-5, with D uncertain. Germline V lookup: CDR1 SGHTA, CDR2 FQGNSA. Trimming removed 3 bases from V and 0 bases from J, with 3 bases in between. This CDR3 spans 13 amino acids. The CDR3: CASSFTSNQPQHF. Written as DNA, the CDR3 is TGTGCCAGCAGCTTCACTAGCAATCAGCCCCAGCATTTT. Supplemented by reference TRBV7-2 and TRBJ1-5, the full variable domain reads GAGVSQSPSNKVTEKGKDVELRCDPISGHTALYWYRQSLGQGLEFLIYFQGNSAPDKSGLPSDRFSAERTGGSVSTLTIQRTQQEDSAVYLCASSFTSNQPQHFGDGTRLSIL.

This chain links TRBV20-1 with TRBJ1-5; 10 bases align to TRBD1. J was trimmed by 5 bases and V by 3 bases; bases with no gene match: 7. Germline loops: CDR1 DFQATT, CDR2 SNEGSKA (reference sequence). CDR3 length: 15 residues. CDR3 amino acids: CSARGTGALHQPQHF. CDR3 DNA sequence: TGCAGTGCTAGGGGGACAGGGGCGCTGCATCAGCCCCAGCATTTT.

This clonotype was seen repeatedly, ten times or more. This rearrangement joins TRBV4-1 to TRBJ1-2, with 10 bases matching TRBD1. CDR3 size: 15 residues. Unmatched junction bases numbered 5, after V lost 2 bases and J lost 5 bases. CDR1 MGHRA and CDR2 YSYEKL come from the germline V gene. CDR3: CASSQIPGQGYGYTF. In nucleotides, the CDR3 is TGCGCCAGCAGCCAAATACCGGGACAGGGGTATGGCTACACCTTC.

This clonotype was detected ten times or more. J is TRBJ1-2 and V is TRBV9; the match to TRBD1 covers 9 bases. The ends lost 7 bases at V and 4 bases at J; junction bases unmatched: 5. The CDR3 length is 13 residues. CDR1 is SGDLS and CDR2 is YYNGEE in the germline V gene. CDR3 DNA: TGTGCCAGCGGAAAGACAGGGGGCTATGGCTACACCTTC. The encoded protein is CASGKTGGYGYTF.

This clonotype was recorded many times. V and J are TRBV7-9 and TRBJ2-7; 7 bases match TRBD1. The CDR3 length is 15 residues. In germline, CDR1 is SEHNR, CDR2 FQNEAQ (reference sequence). Trimming took 5 bases from V and 0 from J; bases not matched to a gene: 7. CDR3 sequence reads: CASSPQTGISYEQYF. The CDR3 region has the DNA TGTGCCAGCAGCCCCCAGACAGGGATCTCCTACGAGCAGTACTTC.

In this sample, this clonotype turned up many times. The V gene is TRBV6-2 or TRBV6-3, the J gene TRBJ2-5, with D possibly called TRBD1 or TRBD2 (5 bases each). The CDR3 has 14 residues. The V end was cut by 7 bases, the J end by 5 bases, with 17 bases between. Per the germline V gene, CDR1 is MNHEY and CDR2 is SVGEGT. The CDR3: CASTSRDPRETQYF. DNA of the CDR3: TGTGCCAGCACCTCCCGGGACCCGAGGGAGACCCAGTACTTC.

J is TRBJ1-1 and V is TRBV5-1; D remains ambiguous. The V gene lost 0 bases and the J gene lost 3 bases, with 12 bases spanning the gap. This CDR3 region has 15 residues. Germline V gene data show CDR1 as SGHRS and CDR2 as YFSETQ. The CDR3 sequence is CASSLGAGPYTEAFF. CDR3 nucleotide sequence: TGCGCCAGCAGCTTGGGCGCAGGTCCTTACACTGAAGCTTTCTTT. Full variable domain (missing parts from reference TRBV5-1 and TRBJ1-1): KAGVTQTPRYLIKTRGQQVTLSCSPISGHRSVSWYQQTPGQGLQFLFEYFSETQRNKGNFPGRFSGRQFSNSRSEMNVSTLELGDSALYLCASSLGAGPYTEAFFGQGTRLTVV.

The rearrangement joins TRBV7-2 to TRBJ2-5; 12 nucleotides align to TRBD2. The J segment lost 5 bases and the V segment lost 1 base, leaving 8 bases of the junction unmatched. Germline CDR1 and CDR2: SGHTA and FQGNSA. The CDR3 contains 17 residues. CDR3 sequence: CASSLGLAGAAGETQYF. In DNA, the CDR3 is TGTGCCAGCAGCTTAGGACTAGCGGGGGCCGCCGGGGAGACCCAGTACTTC.

The J gene is TRBJ2-5, the V gene TRBV5-1; D not resolved. The CDR3 runs 13 residues. The V end lost 4 bases, the J end lost 0 bases, and 7 bases lay between the germline ends. Germline values: CDR1 SGHRS, CDR2 YFSETQ. CDR3 protein: CASSLRDQETQYF. CDR3 nucleotide sequence: TGCGCCAGCAGCCTAAGGGACCAAGAGACCCAGTACTTC.

This chain links TRBV6-5 with TRBJ2-7; 11 bases align to TRBD1. This CDR3 is built from 17 residues. V gave up 2 bases and J gave up 2 bases; unmatched junction bases: 8. Germline V lookup: CDR1 MNHEY, CDR2 SVGAGI. The DNA for the CDR3 is TGTGCCAGCAGTTACCGACACCGGGACAGGGGGACCTACGAGCAGTACTTC. Its protein product is CASSYRHRDRGTYEQYF.

J is TRBJ1-3 and V is TRBV30; D unresolved. The closer fit of TRBJ1-1 to the DNA end suggests the J call may be wrong. Per germline, CDR1 GTSNPN and CDR2 SVGIG (reference sequence). The CDR3 totals 14 residues. For the CDR3, the DNA is TGTGCCTGGACCCCCGACTGGATGAACACTGAAGCTTTCTTT. As protein: CAWTPDWMNTEAFF.

Ten or more counts support this clonotype. This rearrangement joins TRBV2 to TRBJ1-6; D call uncertain. CDR1 and CDR2 from the germline V gene are SNHLY and FYNNEI. CDR3 size: 14 residues. V was cut by 2 bases and J by 1 base, with 3 bases left in between. CDR3 sequence (DNA): TGTGCCAGCAGTGAATTGTCCTATAATTCACCCCTCCACTTT. Encoded protein: CASSELSYNSPLHF.

Ten or more counts support this clonotype. V gene TRBV2 combines with J gene TRBJ2-2; 8 bases fit TRBD2. Germline CDR1 reads SNHLY; CDR2 reads FYNNEI. CDR3 length: 15 residues. Unmatched junction bases numbered 7, after V lost 4 bases and J lost 6 bases. The CDR3, as DNA: TGTGCCAGCAGTGTAAGCGGGGGTGTTGCCGGGGAGCTGTTTTTT. Amino acids: CASSVSGGVAGELFF.

This clonotype was found many times. The CDR3 bases are TGTGCCAGTAGAGGCCGGGACAGGGGTTTTAATCAGCCCCAGCATTTT. This gives the protein CASRGRDRGFNQPQHF. The chain recombines TRBV19 with TRBJ1-5, with 10 bases lining up with TRBD1. The CDR3 covers 16 residues. Germline V gene sequence: CDR1 LNHDA, CDR2 SQIVND (reference sequence). Trimming took 6 bases from V and 4 from J; bases not matched to a gene: 9.

Turning to this clonotype: A much larger clone sits a single nucleotide away, making a read error possible. V is TRBV6-1 and J is TRBJ2-3, with D maybe TRBD2 (7 bases). Germline assignment: CDR1 MNHNS and CDR2 SASEGT. This CDR3 spans 16 amino acids. With 5 bases removed from V and 1 base from J, the gap between germline ends came to 16 bases. CDR3 amino acids: CASSQRGGVGTDTQYF. DNA for the CDR3: TGTGCCAGCAGTCAAAGGGGGGGTGTAGGCACAGATACGCAGTATTTT.

This clonotype showed up many times. This chain links TRBV5-1 with TRBJ2-5, with TRBD2 identical over 12 bases. J lost 6 bases, V lost 0 bases, and 6 bases had no gene match. The CDR3 spans 16 residues. The germline CDR1 and CDR2 sequences are SGHRS and YFSETQ. This CDR3 reads CASSLGLAGVWQTQYF. Written as DNA, the CDR3 is TGCGCCAGCAGCTTGGGACTAGCGGGAGTCTGGCAGACCCAGTACTTC.

This clonotype was recorded at least ten times. The chain joins TRBV13 to TRBJ1-4, with 7 bases lining up with TRBD1. The germline V gene has CDR1 PRHDT and CDR2 FYEKMQ (reference sequence). Trimming cost V 4 bases and J 4 bases; bases outside gene matches: 6. This CDR3 has 15 residues. CDR3 sequence reads: CASSWWDSGNEKLFF. The CDR3 DNA is TGTGCCAGCAGCTGGTGGGACAGTGGTAATGAAAAACTGTTTTTT.

Ten or more counts support this clonotype. The genes are TRBV12-5 and TRBJ1-6; TRBD1 agrees at 10 bases. After removal of 1 base from V and 8 bases from J, the junction contained 2 bases not matched to a gene. The CDR3 consists of 15 residues. Germline V gene lookup returns CDR1 LGHNT and CDR2 FRNRAP. The CDR3 reads CASGLGTGGDSPLHF. CDR3 sequence (DNA): TGTGCTAGTGGTTTGGGGACAGGGGGTGATTCACCCCTCCACTTT.

This clonotype has a count of ten or more. J is TRBJ1-2 and V is TRBV6-6, with a weak D call TRBD1 (6 bases). Germline values: CDR1 MNHNY, CDR2 SVGAGI (reference sequence). This CDR3 spans 15 amino acids. The V gene lost 0 bases and the J gene lost 1 base, with 9 bases spanning the gap. DNA of the CDR3: TGTGCCAGCAGTTACTCGGGACAAAATAACTATGGCTACACCTTC. This encodes CASSYSGQNNYGYTF.

This clonotype was counted at least ten times. The rearrangement joins TRBV10-2 to TRBJ2-2; 12 positions agree with TRBD2. Germline V gene lookup returns CDR1 WSHSY and CDR2 SAAADI. CDR3 length equals 17 residues. The trim removed 8 bases at V and 0 bases at J, leaving 7 bases unmatched. The CDR3 is CASSPGLAGSNTGELFF. The CDR3 DNA follows: TGCGCCAGCTCCCCGGGACTAGCGGGTTCGAACACCGGGGAGCTGTTTTTT.

In its sample, this clonotype was seen many times. The J gene is TRBJ2-5, the V gene TRBV30; D gene uncertain. Trimming took 0 bases from V and 5 from J, leaving 7 bases between them. CDR3 length: 12 residues. CDR1 GTSNPN and CDR2 SVGIG come from the germline V gene (reference sequence). CDR3 sequence: CAWSVGWETQYF. Written as DNA, the CDR3 is TGTGCCTGGAGTGTTGGGTGGGAGACCCAGTACTTC.

This clonotype was counted many times. The V gene is TRBV7-2, the J gene TRBJ2-5; the D gene is possibly TRBD2 (6 bases). Germline CDR1 and CDR2: SGHTA and FQGNSA. The CDR3 length is 16 residues. V lost 3 bases and J 5 bases, leaving 19 bases between the germline ends. CDR3 nucleotide sequence: TGTGCCAGCAGCTTCCTTGGGAGGCAGGGTGCGGAGACCCAGTACTTC. This codes for CASSFLGRQGAETQYF.

At least ten counts were recorded for this clonotype. This chain joins TRBV19 and TRBJ1-6; possibly TRBD1 for D (6 bases). The CDR3 covers 15 residues. Per the germline V gene, CDR1 is LNHDA and CDR2 is SQIVND (reference sequence). V was cut by 5 bases and J by 6 bases, with 14 bases left in between. CDR3 nucleotide sequence: TGTGCCAGTAGTTTCGGACAGAATGCTAATTCACCCCTCCACTTT. Protein product: CASSFGQNANSPLHF.

The CDR3 region has the DNA TGTGCCAGCAGCTTAGCGTTGGCAGGGAAAGAGCAGTACTTC. Encoded protein: CASSLALAGKEQYF. The chain uses TRBV7-2 and TRBJ2-7; tentative D call: TRBD1 (5 bases). Trimming cost V 0 bases and J 7 bases, with 13 bases left between them. The germline CDR1 and CDR2 sequences are SGHTA and FQGNSA. The CDR3 has 14 residues.

This clonotype was detected many times. The chain employs TRBV5-4 and TRBJ1-4, with 9 nucleotides matching TRBD1. Germline V CDR1 and CDR2: SGHNT, YYREEE (reference sequence). V trimming: 4 bases; J trimming: 3 bases; junction bases outside the gene matches: 4. The CDR3 contains 15 residues. The CDR3 here is CASSTTGGSNEKLFF. Written as DNA, the CDR3 is TGTGCCAGCAGCACCACAGGGGGCTCTAATGAAAAACTGTTTTTT. The whole variable domain, remainder taken from reference TRBV5-4 and TRBJ1-4, is ETGVTQSPTHLIKTRGQQVTLRCSSQSGHNTVSWYQQALGQGPQFIFQYYREEENGRGNFPPRFSGLQFPNYSSELNVNALELDDSALYLCASSTTGGSNEKLFFGSGTQLSVL.

There are many counts of this clonotype. The J gene is TRBJ2-7, the V gene TRBV5-6, with 9 bases matching TRBD1. The CDR3 sequence is 14 residues long. The germline V gene encodes CDR1 SGHDT and CDR2 YYEEEE. Germline trimming cut 3 bases from V and 3 bases from J; bases unmatched to any gene: 4. The CDR3 reads CASSWGTGFYEQYF. DNA of the CDR3: TGTGCCAGCAGCTGGGGGACAGGGTTCTACGAGCAGTACTTC.

This clonotype was seen at least ten times. The chain uses TRBV7-6 and TRBJ1-2; possible D gene TRBD1, 5 bases. Germline V gene data show CDR1 as SGHVS and CDR2 as FNYEAQ. Trimming cost V 5 bases and J 0 bases, with 16 bases left between them. The CDR3 spans 16 residues. CDR3 sequence: CASSPNGALANYGYTF. In DNA form, the CDR3 reads TGTGCCAGCAGCCCCAATGGGGCGTTAGCTAACTATGGCTACACCTTC.

Comment on this clonotype: With a much larger clone just one base away, this may be a read error. This chain links TRBV6-2 or TRBV6-3 with TRBJ1-2; possibly TRBD1 for D (6 bases). The V end lost 5 bases, the J end lost 8 bases, and 21 bases lay between the germline ends. Looked up from germline, CDR1 is MNHEY and CDR2 is SVGEGT. CDR3 size: 15 residues. CDR3: CASSHGGTYGQGYTF. Here the CDR3 DNA reads TGTGCCAGCAGTCACGGCGGGACATATGGCCAGGGCTACACCTTC.

The chain combines TRBV20-1 with TRBJ2-3; no clear D. V dropped 4 bases and J dropped 0 bases, with 2 bases sitting between them. This CDR3 has 11 amino acids. Per the germline V gene, CDR1 is DFQATT and CDR2 is SNEGSKA (reference sequence). DNA of the CDR3: TGCAGTGCTACTAGCACAGATACGCAGTATTTT. As protein: CSATSTDTQYF.

The V and J genes are TRBV4-1 and TRBJ2-2; D is perhaps TRBD1 (5 bases). Trimming cost V 3 bases and J 1 base, with 9 bases left between them. Germline V lookup: CDR1 MGHRA, CDR2 YSYEKL. The CDR3 covers 15 residues. The CDR3 is CASSHGQVNTGELFF. The DNA of the CDR3 is TGCGCCAGCAGCCATGGACAAGTGAACACCGGGGAGCTGTTTTTT.

V gene TRBV20-1 combines with J gene TRBJ2-5, with D maybe TRBD2 (5 bases). Germline V gene sequence: CDR1 DFQATT, CDR2 SNEGSKA (reference sequence). This CDR3 region has 16 residues. The V gene lost 6 bases and the J gene lost 4 bases, with 24 bases spanning the gap. In DNA, the CDR3 is TGCAGTGCCACCCTGGGTTTGACCGGGGAAGGAGAGACCCAGTACTTC. It specifies CSATLGLTGEGETQYF.

This clonotype appeared many times. The rearrangement uses TRBV6-1 and TRBJ1-6; 7 nucleotides match TRBD1. Germline V gives CDR1 MNHNS, CDR2 SASEGT. The CDR3 spans 14 residues. V lost 6 bases, J lost 8 bases, and 7 bases stayed unmatched. The CDR3 reads CASSLQGRDSPLHF. In nucleotides, the CDR3 is TGTGCCAGCAGCCTACAGGGGAGGGATTCACCCCTCCACTTT.